A single TCR beta chain is shown here with its context. Its cognate antigen has yet to be identified. No quality values exist for individual bases; no much larger clone is one base distant. This entry is derived from a study of monozygotic twins with cystic fibrosis listed by TCRdb under 2021. Study-wide context: Barcoded libraries were prepared from roughly 3.3 micrograms of fragmented DNA with around 15 PCR cycles. The study compared TCR beta repertoires within and between 16 monozygotic twin pairs with cystic fibrosis to assess genetic influence on V and J gene usage. The cohort included ten female and six male twin pairs, mostly children and adolescents, aged roughly 2.0 to 40 years with a median of 9.1 years. On the day of blood sampling, twins were ranked among 980 or so cohort participants for weight-for-height and for FEVPerc (FEV1 disease centile). Data for three of the twin pairs had already been reported earlier in a different context. The study at large found these results: In 13 of 16 pairs, V gene usage most closely resembled the co-twin's, and the same held for J usage in 8 of 16 pairs, a pattern suggesting genetic constraints. The cohort was small, and the number of shared CDR3s showed no association with age, concordance or disease severity. Monozygotic CF twin pairs shared significantly more nucleotide-identical clonotypes within each pair than unrelated CF individuals shared with one another (P = 0.000026, Mann-Whitney). Simpson clonality was generally low (median about 0.0095), suggesting a naive-dominated repertoire, with higher clonality in the most severely affected patients.

The CDR3 contains 13 residues, cysteine and phenylalanine counted. Only CDR3 DNA is held: 39 bases, read in frame from base 1. The germline V gene (reference sequence) supplies CDR1 SGHNT and CDR2 YYREEE. Trimming accounts for 5 bases at V and 3 bases at J, while the number of junction bases matched to no gene is 4. TCR beta CDR3 regions were amplified by multiplex PCR using the immunoSEQ immune profiling system, following the manufacturer's instructions. An Illumina NextSeq system was used for sequencing. Concerning the study's data processing: Sequence data were processed on the immunoSEQ Analyzer platform, and clonality was calculated as the square root of Simpson's index of productive rearrangements. Similarity in V and J usage was measured by Jensen-Shannon distance, and OLGA was used to compute CDR3 generation probabilities. Shared CDR3 sequences were searched in the immuneACCESS database (August 2020) and in VDJdb (December 2020). TCRdb retrieved this table from immuneACCESS and kept in-frame rearrangements only. Not all clones are present; in checked studies, unresolved V genes account for under half, and no reason is known for the remainder. D and trimming were read from the DNA, whereas the V and J calls and clone size are those reported in that table. This sample is represented by more than 9,500 clones; approximately 85% of them were singletons. The top ten clonotypes cover more than 0.45% of the sample.

The twin pairs came from the European Cystic Fibrosis Twin and Sibling Study Cohort, which recruited patients from 158 CF clinics across 14 European countries. Zygosity and CFTR genotype were verified in-house, with zygosity tested by multiplex PCR of nine short tandem repeat loci. Each twin gave a peripheral blood sample, and clinical parameters were documented on that same day of blood sampling. Phenol/chloroform extraction was used to isolate genomic DNA from peripheral blood cells, and the DNA was then kept in TE buffer at 4 degrees C. The receptor was isolated from a man between 18 and 29 years old with cystic fibrosis. Material: blood. Recombination joined TRBV5-4 with TRBJ2-5; TRBD1 matches 7 bases in the middle. The CDR3 region: CASSSGTEETQYF. The nucleotide sequence is given as TGTGCCAGCAGTTCCGGGACAGAAGAGACCCAGTACTTC.